These 13 T cell receptor beta chains share one sample of origin, sequenced in a study of OX40 agonist ivuxolimab in advanced cancers. Only in-frame clones appear in the TCRdb table, and some are missing; sequencing was by immunoSEQ multiplex PCR. The sample has roughly 25,000 clones, roughly 82% seen once; the top ten hold 12% to 15%. This specimen was CD4+ or CD8+ T cells sorted from blood, taken in a trial of the OX40 agonist ivuxolimab. The receptors stem from an adult with an advanced solid tumor such as melanoma, head and neck, liver or kidney cancer.

CDR3 protein: CASSPRGVSYNSPLHF. The CDR3 nucleotides read TGTGCCAGCAGCCCCAGGGGGGTTTCCTATAATTCACCCCTCCACTTT. The chain links TRBV5-4 to TRBJ1-6, with TRBD1 matching over 7 bases. The CDR3 is 16 residues long. With 4 bases clipped from V and 1 base from J, the junction kept 5 bases outside the gene matches. Germline V gene data show CDR1 as SGHNT and CDR2 as YYREEE (reference sequence). Supplemented by reference TRBV5-4 and TRBJ1-6, the full variable domain reads ETGVTQSPTHLIKTRGQQVTLRCSSQSGHNTVSWYQQALGQGPQFIFQYYREEENGRGNFPPRFSGLQFPNYSSELNVNALELDDSALYLCASSPRGVSYNSPLHFGNGTRLTVT.

This clone was detected once. The CDR3: CASSLIQGAGNTIYF. CDR3 in DNA: TGTGCCAGCAGCCTAATACAGGGAGCTGGAAACACCATATATTTT. The rearrangement joins TRBV5-6 to TRBJ1-3; D perhaps matches TRBD1 (6 bases). The CDR3 loop spans 15 amino acids. Germline V gene sequence: CDR1 SGHDT, CDR2 YYEEEE. V was shortened by 4 bases and J by 2 bases, with 13 bases between the two germline ends.

The CDR3 loop reads CASSSPGHTYEQYF. The CDR3 DNA is TGTGCCAGCAGCTCCCCGGGACACACCTACGAGCAGTACTTC. The rearrangement joins TRBV5-6 to TRBJ2-7; TRBD1 might be the D (6 bases). Germline CDR1 and CDR2: SGHDT and YYEEEE. This CDR3 comprises 14 residues. Between the trimmed V and J ends, which lost 3 bases and 2 bases, there was a span of 12 bases.

The chain has TRBV5-5 and TRBJ2-7, with D uncertain. V was pared by 4 bases and J by 4 bases, with 9 bases between. The CDR3 length is 12 residues. Germline assignment: CDR1 SGHKS and CDR2 YYEKEE (reference sequence). DNA of the CDR3: TGTGCCAGCAGCGGAATCAGGTACGAGCAGTACTTC. This gives the protein CASSGIRYEQYF.

The rearrangement uses TRBV9 and TRBJ2-7; a possible D gene is TRBD2 (5 bases). CDR1 is SGDLS and CDR2 is YYNGEE in the germline V gene. Trimming took 3 bases from V and 2 from J, leaving 12 bases between them. CDR3 length: 14 residues. The CDR3 nucleotides are TGTGCCAGCAGCGGTGAAGGGAGTCCCTACGAGCAGTACTTC. Protein sequence: CASSGEGSPYEQYF.

This clone is categorized as medium-sized. The rearrangement joins TRBV7-8 to TRBJ2-7, with D possibly TRBD1 on 6 matching bases. The CDR3 consists of 14 residues. Germline CDR1 reads SGHVS; CDR2 reads FQNEAQ. V lost 3 bases, J lost 2 bases, and 11 bases lay in between. CDR3 amino acids: CASSFPGQTYEQYF. Here the CDR3 DNA reads TGTGCCAGCAGCTTCCCAGGACAGACCTACGAGCAGTACTTC.

The chain is built from TRBV19 and TRBJ1-4, with no clear D. CDR1 LNHDA and CDR2 SQIVND come from the germline V gene (reference sequence). CDR3 length equals 15 residues. V gave up 1 base and J gave up 6 bases, with 12 bases separating them. CDR3: CASSIVTGGDEKLFF. The CDR3 nucleotides are TGTGCCAGTAGTATAGTGACGGGAGGCGATGAAAAACTGTTTTTT.

This chain uses TRBV7-3 with TRBJ1-6, with 10 bases lining up with TRBD1. Germline V gene sequence: CDR1 SGHTA, CDR2 FQGTGA. This CDR3 comprises 15 residues. J gave up 7 bases and V 4 bases, and 4 bases lay outside the gene matches. The CDR3 protein is CASSSGTGVNSPLHF. CDR3 coding DNA: TGTGCCAGCAGCTCCGGGACAGGGGTGAATTCACCCCTCCACTTT.

This sequence joins TRBV7-9 and TRBJ1-4; TRBD1 agrees at 7 bases. The germline V gene has CDR1 SEHNR and CDR2 FQNEAQ (reference sequence). V lost 4 bases and J lost 8; bases outside the gene matches: 10. The CDR3 loop spans 15 amino acids. Here the CDR3 reads CASSSRQGLEEKLFF. The DNA for the CDR3 is TGTGCCAGCAGCTCCAGACAGGGACTAGAAGAAAAACTGTTTTTT.

This clone was detected once. The gene calls are TRBV7-8 and TRBJ2-3; D gene unclear. This CDR3 has 13 amino acids. Trimming removed 5 bases from V and 2 bases from J, with 8 bases in between. Germline V gene sequence: CDR1 SGHVS, CDR2 FQNEAQ. The DNA of the CDR3 is TGTGCCAGCAGCCCCCCAGACACAGATACGCAGTATTTT. Translating gives CASSPPDTDTQYF. Looking up the rest from reference TRBV7-8 and TRBJ2-3 gives the full variable domain: GAGVSQSPRYKVAKRGQDVALRCDPISGHVSLFWYQQALGQGPEFLTYFQNEAQLDKSGLPSDRFFAERPEGSVSTLKIQRTQQEDSAVYLCASSPPDTDTQYFGPGTRLTVL.

This clone was picked up a small number of times. This rearrangement joins TRBV30 to TRBJ2-7, with D tentatively TRBD1 (6 bases). The CDR3 extends over 13 amino acids. In germline, CDR1 is GTSNPN, CDR2 SVGIG (reference sequence). Trimming cost V 0 bases and J 7 bases, with 13 bases left between them. CDR3 in amino acids: CAWSVVDSGEQYF. DNA for the CDR3: TGTGCCTGGAGTGTGGTGGACAGCGGAGAGCAGTACTTC.

V and J are TRBV6-5 and TRBJ1-1; no firm D call. The CDR3 covers 12 residues. V gave up 2 bases and J gave up 3 bases, with 4 bases separating them. The germline CDR1 and CDR2 sequences are MNHEY and SVGAGI. The chain's CDR3 is CASSYGDTEAFF. The CDR3 nucleotides read TGTGCCAGCAGTTACGGGGACACTGAAGCTTTCTTT.

The DNA for the CDR3 is TGTGCCAGCAGCCTAATCCTTGAGGGACCCATGAACACTGAAGCTTTCTTT. It encodes CASSLILEGPMNTEAFF. The chain employs TRBV7-9 and TRBJ1-1; D may be TRBD1 (5 bases). The CDR3 length is 17 residues. Trimming left V 5 bases short and J 0 bases short, with 19 bases between. Germline CDR1 is SEHNR and CDR2 is FQNEAQ (reference sequence). Based on the CDR3 plus reference TRBV7-9 and TRBJ1-1, the full variable domain is DTGVSQNPRHKITKRGQNVTFRCDPISEHNRLYWYRQTLGQGPEFLTYFQNEAQLEKSRLLSDRFSAERPKGSFSTLEIQRTEQGDSAMYLCASSLILEGPMNTEAFFGQGTRLTVV.